Presented here are 18 T cell receptor beta chains from one specimen sequenced in a study of cytomegalovirus exposure and HLA in healthy donors. A multiplex PCR was run with 60 Vbeta primers and 13 Jbeta primers. TCRdb's table, derived via immunoSEQ multiplex PCR, lists solely in-frame clones and lacks some. The table lists about 130,000 clones, 85% of them singletons. Sequenced sample: PBMCs. The source is a woman between 25 and 40 years old in good health and CMV-seropositive.

This clone has only a few counts. The J gene is TRBJ2-2, the V gene TRBV6-4, with D hard to call. V dropped 5 bases and J dropped 5 bases, with 9 bases sitting between them. Germline CDR1 is MRHNA and CDR2 is SNTAGT. This CDR3 is built from 13 residues. This CDR3 reads CASSYDSTGELFF. The CDR3 nucleotides are TGTGCCAGCAGTTATGACTCGACCGGGGAGCTGTTTTTT.

V and J are TRBV4-1 and TRBJ1-1; D is unclear. V was shortened by 4 bases and J by 1 base, with 22 bases between the two germline ends. CDR1 is MGHRA, CDR2 YSYEKL, per germline. This CDR3 has 18 residues. The CDR3: CASSPPLAWAVTNTEAFF. The DNA of the CDR3 is TGCGCCAGCAGCCCCCCCCTTGCTTGGGCCGTAACGAACACTGAAGCTTTCTTT.

The V gene is TRBV28, the J gene TRBJ2-7; a possible D gene is TRBD2 (6 bases). The CDR3 has 14 amino acids. V was clipped by 2 bases and J by 0 bases, with 8 bases between them. CDR1 and CDR2 (germline): MDHEN, SYDVKM. The CDR3 here is CASSLQGLSYEQYF. DNA for the CDR3: TGTGCCAGCAGTTTACAGGGACTCTCCTACGAGCAGTACTTC.

This clone was counted between two and nine times. The rearrangement links TRBV5-4 to TRBJ1-5, with 7 bases fitting TRBD1. This CDR3 region has 13 residues. The trim removed 2 bases at V and 5 bases at J, leaving 1 base unmatched. Germline V gene data show CDR1 as SGHNT and CDR2 as YYREEE (reference sequence). CDR3 nucleotides: TGTGCCAGCAGCTTCGGGACAGATCAGCCCCAGCATTTT. Translation gives CASSFGTDQPQHF.

V and J are TRBV7-8 and TRBJ1-6; 9 bases align to TRBD1. Germline CDR1 SGHVS, CDR2 FQNEAQ. The CDR3 extends over 14 amino acids. J was trimmed by 7 bases and V by 3 bases; bases with no gene match: 1. CDR3 protein: CASSFGTGNSPLHF. DNA for the CDR3: TGTGCCAGCAGCTTCGGGACAGGGAATTCACCCCTCCACTTT.

The genes are TRBV5-1 and TRBJ1-1; 7 nucleotides agree with TRBD1. Germline assignment: CDR1 SGHRS and CDR2 YFSETQ. This CDR3 spans 15 amino acids. J gave up 1 base and V 1 base, and 4 bases lay outside the gene matches. The CDR3 protein is CASSLRGQGNTEAFF. The CDR3, as DNA: TGCGCCAGCAGCTTGAGGGGGCAGGGGAACACTGAAGCTTTCTTT.

This clone was counted only a few times. No DNA is shown, since the ends of the CDR3 on it are uncertain; the CDR3 is the one TCRdb lists. The chain couples TRBV27 to TRBJ1-1. Per the germline V gene, CDR1 is MNHEY and CDR2 is SMNVEV (reference sequence). The CDR3 sequence runs 15 residues, both termini included. The CDR3 reads CASSLGTGGGTEAFF.

This chain joins TRBV10-3 and TRBJ2-5, with 9 positions matching TRBD2. V lost 3 bases to trimming and J lost 8 bases; unmatched junction nucleotides: 13. Germline loops: CDR1 ENHRY, CDR2 SYGVKD. This CDR3 region has 16 residues. CDR3 loop: CAISDRGRAPESTQYF. The CDR3 bases are TGTGCCATCAGTGACCGCGGGAGGGCCCCCGAGAGCACCCAGTACTTC.

The chain has TRBV6-5 and TRBJ2-6; the D gene is possibly TRBD1 (6 bases). The CDR3 sequence is 16 residues long. Trimming left V 2 bases short and J 2 bases short, with 10 bases between. CDR1 is MNHEY and CDR2 is SVGAGI in the germline V gene. DNA of the CDR3: TGTGCCAGCAGTTACCAGGGGTTGACTGGGGCCAACGTCCTGACTTTC. Protein sequence: CASSYQGLTGANVLTF.

This clone has only one observation. The V and J genes are TRBV5-1 and TRBJ2-3; 8 nucleotides match TRBD2. The V segment lost 0 bases and the J segment 6 bases; nucleotides outside the gene matches: 9. The CDR3 sequence is 16 residues long. CDR1 and CDR2 from the germline V gene are SGHRS and YFSETQ. In DNA, the CDR3 is TGCGCCAGCAGCTTGGTTGTCGGGGGGGCCTTCGATACGCAGTATTTT. Its translation is CASSLVVGGAFDTQYF.

The chain combines TRBV9 with TRBJ2-3, with D possibly matching TRBD2 (5 bases). This CDR3 has 14 residues. Germline CDR1 reads SGDLS; CDR2 reads YYNGEE. Trimming removed 4 bases from V and 1 base from J, with 10 bases in between. The CDR3 sequence: CASSPPGGTDTQYF. In DNA form, the CDR3 reads TGTGCCAGCAGCCCCCCCGGGGGCACAGATACGCAGTATTTT.

Written as DNA, the CDR3 is TGTGCCAGCAGTTACGGGGGGAGTGTCCAAGAGACCCAGTACTTC. Amino acids: CASSYGGSVQETQYF. The chain is built from TRBV6-6 and TRBJ2-5; D possibly corresponds to TRBD2 (6 bases). The germline CDR1 and CDR2 sequences are MNHNY and SVGAGI (reference sequence). With 2 bases removed from V and 1 base from J, the gap between germline ends came to 11 bases. CDR3 size: 15 residues.

Comment on this clone: At the DNA level, this CDR3 is encoded by other sequences in the same sample as well. The gene calls are TRBV5-1 and TRBJ2-7; D possibly corresponds to TRBD2 (6 bases). V dropped 1 base and J dropped 1 base, with 9 bases sitting between them. Germline V gene lookup returns CDR1 SGHRS and CDR2 YFSETQ. This CDR3 has 14 residues. This CDR3 reads CASSLRGGSYEQYF. As DNA, the CDR3 is TGCGCCAGCAGCTTGCGGGGAGGATCCTACGAGCAGTACTTC.

The rearrangement uses TRBV30 and TRBJ1-6, with 11 bases fitting TRBD1. The CDR3 is made up of 15 amino acids. Germline V gives CDR1 GTSNPN, CDR2 SVGIG (reference sequence). The V segment lost 3 bases and the J segment 14 bases; nucleotides outside the gene matches: 12. CDR3 in amino acids: CAWSSGQGALVALHF. The CDR3 DNA reads TGTGCCTGGAGCTCAGGACAGGGGGCCCTTGTGGCCCTCCACTTT.

This chain connects TRBV5-4 to TRBJ2-5, with D unresolved. The DNA end is more similar to TRBJ2-7, so the J call may be wrong. The length of the CDR3 is 11 residues. From germline, CDR1 is SGHNT and CDR2 YYREEE (reference sequence). The CDR3 DNA reads TGTGCCAGCAGCAACTTATACGAGCAGTACTTC. This encodes CASSNLYEQYF.

The chain joins TRBV9 to TRBJ2-3; D is possibly TRBD2 (6 bases). CDR1 and CDR2 from the germline V gene are SGDLS and YYNGEE. Trimming removed 4 bases at V and 0 bases at J, with 12 bases between. This CDR3 is built from 15 residues. In nucleotides, the CDR3 is TGTGCCAGCAGCACCGGGAGCCTTAGCACAGATACGCAGTATTTT. Translation gives CASSTGSLSTDTQYF.

This chain uses TRBV19 with TRBJ1-1; no firm D call. This CDR3 comprises 14 residues. In germline, CDR1 is LNHDA, CDR2 SQIVND (reference sequence). Trimming pared 6 bases from V and 4 bases from J, leaving 15 bases between. CDR3 in DNA: TGTGCCAGTAGAGATGGGTCACAGCTCACTGAAGCTTTCTTT. Its protein product is CASRDGSQLTEAFF.

V is TRBV10-3 and J is TRBJ1-1, with a tentative D call TRBD1 (5 bases). Between the trimmed V and J ends, which lost 4 bases and 1 base, there was a span of 10 bases. In germline, CDR1 is ENHRY, CDR2 SYGVKD. The CDR3 loop spans 14 amino acids. The CDR3 DNA follows: TGTGCCATCAGTGCGACAGATAGGAACACTGAAGCTTTCTTT. As protein: CAISATDRNTEAFF.